This T cell receptor beta chain originates from a study of graft-versus-host responses after intestinal transplantation (dated by TCRdb to 2020 to 2023). Broadly, across the study: Recipients received multivisceral, liver-intestinal, or isolated intestinal transplants. To identify alloreactive clones, pre-transplant mixed lymphocyte reaction products were sequenced and then compared with unstimulated pre-transplant donor and recipient T cells. Bulk TCR-beta CDR3 sequencing was used to track graft-versus-host and host-versus-graft alloreactive T cell clones in the graft, circulation and bone marrow after intestinal transplantation. Every recipient was given anti-thymocyte globulin induction, then maintenance tacrolimus and steroids for 2 to 3 years. Instead of going to the commercial service, samples from a few later patients were sequenced in-house on an Illumina MiSeq and processed with MiXCR. The cohort enrolled some 23 intestinal transplant recipients, one of whom was a retransplant, and 3 patients without pretransplant specimens were excluded. Donor T cell macrochimerism was defined as a peak of at least 4% donor T cells among recipient peripheral blood mononuclear cells.

Library method: the immunoSEQ multiplex PCR assay. In most patients, genomic DNA was isolated using the Qiagen DNeasy Blood and Tissue Kit and sent frozen to Adaptive Biotechnologies for TCR sequencing. Adaptive Biotechnologies carried out high-throughput TCR-beta CDR3 sequencing of genomic DNA for most patients. Per the source publication's procedure: TCR sequencing data were retrieved from Adaptive's ImmunoSEQ software for around 19 patients, whereas a few other patients were processed with MiXCR and VDJtools. To correct CD4 versus CD8 sorting errors, any sequence found in both subsets at a frequency ratio below 5:1 was removed. CDR3 nucleotide sequences shared between donor and recipient were removed because the origin of such sequences could not be assigned. To be classed as alloreactive, a clone needed at least 2-fold expansion over unstimulated cells and a minimum CFSE-low frequency of 0.002% (template counts) or 0.001% (read counts). Clones were considered mappable if detected in sequenced pre-transplant spleen, lymph node, or MLR CFSE-low populations of the donor or recipient. The cumulative frequency of alloreactive clones was calculated as a percentage of all sequences, weighted by copy number. As stored in TCRdb, this immuneACCESS dataset retains in-frame rearrangements with V and J assigned. A fraction of the clones does not appear; measured against another copy, unresolved V genes explain less than half of the discrepancy, and the remainder lacks a known reason. V, J and clone size are those of that table, while D and trimming were read from the DNA. A total of 93,000 or so clones appear in this sample, 93% of them only once. The ten largest clonotypes hold 0.9% to 1.5% of the sample.

The CDR3, from cysteine to phenylalanine, totals 12 residues. Only the CDR3 portion is preserved as DNA: 36 bases, with reading frame beginning at the first base. Between the V and J ends, shortened by 0 bases and 5 bases respectively, the junction contains 4 bases. Looking up the germline V gene yields CDR1 MGHRA and CDR2 YSYEKL. The time point label corresponds to: cells obtained before transplantation from donor or recipient. CD3+CD4+ and CD3+CD8+ populations were FACS-sorted from unstimulated pre-transplant donor and recipient cells taken from spleen or lymph nodes. Study-wide findings and limitations: Early after transplant, declines in HvG clones were associated with peak levels of circulating GvH clones. The conclusions were limited by the relatively low number and heterogeneity of the intestinal transplant patients. GvH clones were found in recipient bone marrow, and some of the GvH clones appeared earlier in ileal mucosa or blood, which is consistent with an intestinal mucosal origin. In the allografts of patients with donor T cell macrochimerism, GvH to HvG T cell clonal ratios were high.

On this clone itself: It has no known antigen specificity. Base qualities are not at hand, and no much larger clone is one base apart.

Sequences were derived from unstimulated CD8+ T cells sorted from spleen or lymph node cells, sampled before intestinal transplant. The clonotype was recovered from a human donor who received an intestinal transplant. The rearrangement joined TRBV4-1 to TRBJ1-1; the D gene remains uncertain. At the DNA level, the sequence is TGCGCCAGCAGCCAAGATGAGACTGAAGCTTTCTTT. It translates to CASSQDETEAFF.